The 18 T cell receptor beta chains given below trace back to one sample, sequenced in a study of CD8 T cells in Susac syndrome. With random hexamers, reverse transcription was performed on roughly 0.45 to 1 ug of RNA. TCRdb redid the calling of the immunoSEQ multiplex PCR reads with MiXCR, one entry per CDR3 protein. The sample has under 300,000 distinct CDR3 sequences, approximately 95% seen once; the top ten hold 0.08% to 0.11%. Sample: CD4+ T cells from PBMCs. Receptors originate from a human donor with Susac syndrome.

The chain carries TRBV29-1 and TRBJ1-2, with D unresolved. The CDR3 length is 12 residues. Trimming took 4 bases from V and 4 from J, leaving 10 bases between them. The V gene's germline CDR1 is SQVTM and CDR2 ANQGSEA. The chain's CDR3 is CSVVVQTYGYTF. Written as DNA, the CDR3 is TGCAGCGTTGTGGTACAGACCTATGGCTACACCTTC. The whole variable domain, filled in from reference TRBV29-1 and TRBJ1-2, reads SAVISQKPSRDICQRGTSLTIQCQVDSQVTMMFWYRQQPGQSLTLIATANQGSEATYESGFVIDKFPISRPNLTFSTLTVSNMSPEDSSIYLCSVVVQTYGYTFGSGTRLTVV.

V usage is TRBV28 and J usage is TRBJ2-4; D not resolved. Germline V gives CDR1 MDHEN, CDR2 SYDVKM. This CDR3 region has 13 residues. Trimming cost V 6 bases and J 7 bases, with 13 bases left between them. In DNA form, the CDR3 reads TGTGCCAGCAGGGGCGGTTTGGGGAACATTCAGTACTTC. Translating it yields CASRGGLGNIQYF.

This rearrangement joins TRBV12-3 or TRBV12-4 to TRBJ2-1, with D possibly being TRBD2 (5 bases). CDR3 size: 16 residues. The V and J ends lost 1 base and 15 bases respectively, with 25 bases between them. CDR3 nucleotide sequence: TGTGCCAGCAGTTTAGTTTTCGGTGGTCGGGATTTTATTTCGTTCTTC. This codes for CASSLVFGGRDFISFF.

This clonotype was found once. The chain is built from TRBV9 and TRBJ1-2; perhaps TRBD1 as D (6 bases). Germline loops: CDR1 SGDLS, CDR2 YYNGEE. This CDR3 region has 14 residues. The V end was cut by 0 bases, the J end by 0 bases, with 6 bases between. CDR3 region: CASSVGDTNYGYTF. CDR3 DNA sequence: TGTGCCAGCAGCGTAGGGGACACTAACTATGGCTACACCTTC.

The chain recombines TRBV9 with TRBJ2-3; no clear D gene. Germline V gene sequence: CDR1 SGDLS, CDR2 YYNGEE. V gave up 0 bases and J gave up 2 bases, with 10 bases separating them. The CDR3 totals 15 residues. CDR3 in DNA: TGTGCCAGCAGCGTAGGCCCCGAACCCACAGATACGCAGTATTTT. Its protein product is CASSVGPEPTDTQYF.

A note on this clonotype: Here the CDR3 omits its conserved ending phenylalanine or tryptophan, so a read error is the likely source. The V and J genes are TRBV18 and TRBJ2-3; D is perhaps TRBD1 (5 bases). Germline V CDR1 and CDR2: KGHSH, LQKENI. Trimming shortened V by 6 bases and J by 6 bases, and 10 bases separated the two germline ends. The CDR3 is made up of 12 amino acids. The CDR3 bases are TGTGCCAGCTCCTCCAGGGTTGATACGCAGTATTCT. Translating it yields CASSSRVDTQYS.

This sequence joins TRBV2 and TRBJ1-2, with TRBD1 identical over 8 bases. This CDR3 contains 13 residues. Germline loops: CDR1 SNHLY, CDR2 FYNNEI. The V and J ends lost 8 bases and 3 bases, in that order; junction bases with no gene match: 5. CDR3 in DNA: TGTGCCAGCGGGACGGACAGGGACTATGGCTACACCTTC. It encodes CASGTDRDYGYTF.

Notes on this clonotype: One junction end does not reproduce the germline sequence, and a read error may be involved. V and J are TRBV11-1 and TRBJ1-1, with no clear D. The CDR3 extends over 13 amino acids. Germline V gene lookup returns CDR1 SGHAT and CDR2 FQDESV (reference sequence). The CDR3 here is CASSLGVNTEVFF. CDR3 DNA sequence: TGTGCCAGCAGCTTAGGGGTGAACACTGAAGTTTTCTTT.

Only one count was recorded for this clonotype. The J gene is TRBJ1-1, the V gene TRBV18; D ambiguous. There are 15 residues in the CDR3. With 2 bases removed from V and 2 bases from J, the gap between germline ends came to 12 bases. CDR1 KGHSH and CDR2 LQKENI come from the germline V gene. The CDR3 here is CASSPAPTDNTEAFF. CDR3 DNA sequence: TGTGCCAGCTCACCAGCTCCGACGGACAACACTGAAGCTTTCTTT.

The chain has TRBV5-6 and TRBJ2-5; D gene unclear. V lost 2 bases, J lost 3 bases, and 5 bases lay in between. Germline V gene sequence: CDR1 SGHDT, CDR2 YYEEEE. The CDR3 consists of 12 residues. The CDR3 bases are TGTGCCAGCAGCTTCTTGGAAGAGACCCAGTACTTC. This gives the protein CASSFLEETQYF.

This clonotype was found once. The J gene is TRBJ2-7, the V gene TRBV18, with D tentatively TRBD1 or TRBD2 (5 bases each). The V end was cut by 5 bases, the J end by 0 bases, with 11 bases between. Germline V CDR1 and CDR2: KGHSH, LQKENI. This CDR3 is built from 14 residues. CDR3 sequence: CASSGDRFSYEQYF. The CDR3 bases are TGTGCCAGCTCAGGGGACCGCTTCTCCTACGAGCAGTACTTC.

The CDR3 reads CATSRWTTDTQYF. The CDR3 DNA is TGTGCCACCTCTCGGTGGACGACAGATACGCAGTATTTT. V usage is TRBV3-1 and J usage is TRBJ2-3, with no clear D. Germline CDR1 reads LGHDT; CDR2 reads YNNKEL (reference sequence). The V end was cut by 10 bases, the J end by 3 bases, with 14 bases between. The CDR3 runs to 13 residues.

This chain connects TRBV25-1 to TRBJ2-5; D assignment may be TRBD1 or TRBD2 (5 bases each). Germline V gene sequence: CDR1 MGHDK, CDR2 SYGVNS. The germline V and J ends were trimmed by 6 bases and 5 bases, with 10 bases remaining between them. The CDR3 totals 12 residues. The CDR3: CASSTREETQYF. The CDR3 DNA follows: TGTGCCAGCAGCACCAGGGAGGAGACCCAGTACTTC.

The V call is TRBV20-1, the J call TRBJ1-1; D is possibly TRBD1 (5 bases). Per the germline V gene, CDR1 is DFQATT and CDR2 is SNEGSKA (reference sequence). V was trimmed by 7 bases and J by 4 bases, leaving 10 bases between them. The CDR3 is 11 amino acids. CDR3: CSGKGPTEAFF. CDR3 DNA: TGCAGTGGTAAGGGGCCCACTGAAGCTTTCTTT.

The DNA of the CDR3 is TGTGCCAGCTCACCACCGGGACAGATCTCTGGAAACACCATATATTTT. This translates into CASSPPGQISGNTIYF. The chain is built from TRBV18 and TRBJ1-3; 7 bases agree with TRBD1. Germline V gene sequence: CDR1 KGHSH, CDR2 LQKENI. The CDR3 has 16 amino acids. Trimming removed 0 bases from V and 0 bases from J; junction bases left unmatched: 2.

This CDR3 is CSASKLAGVPYEQYF. The CDR3 DNA reads as TGCAGTGCTTCCAAACTAGCGGGAGTACCCTACGAGCAGTACTTC. The chain joins TRBV20-1 to TRBJ2-7; TRBD2 aligns across 11 bases. The CDR3 runs 15 residues. J gave up 2 bases and V 5 bases, and 8 bases lay outside the gene matches. Looked up from germline, CDR1 is DFQATT and CDR2 is SNEGSKA (reference sequence).

The rearrangement links TRBV24-1 to TRBJ2-1; TRBD2 agrees at 7 bases. The CDR3 has 16 amino acids. V was clipped by 3 bases and J by 0 bases; unmatched bases: 4. Germline loops: CDR1 KGHDR, CDR2 SFDVKD. Here the CDR3 DNA reads TGTGCCACCAGTGATACTAGCGCTAGCTCCTACAATGAGCAGTTCTTC. Its translation: CATSDTSASSYNEQFF.

The J gene is TRBJ2-7, the V gene TRBV20-1; 10 bases fit TRBD2. CDR1 and CDR2 (germline): DFQATT, SNEGSKA (reference sequence). The CDR3 is 14 residues long. Unmatched junction bases numbered 12, after V lost 6 bases and J lost 7 bases. CDR3 bases: TGCAGTGCGACTCCGGGACTAGCGTCGGAAGAGCAGTACTTC. It is translated as CSATPGLASEEQYF.